This T cell receptor (beta chain) was captured by sequencing in a study of blood T cell repertoires in COVID-19. Study details: From the United States, Italy and Spain came samples of acute and convalescent COVID-19. Sources were T cells, B-cell-depleted T cells, or PBMCs; the material itself was cDNA or gDNA.

V shed 3 bases and J 7 bases; nucleotides not matched to a gene: 7. The CDR3 loop spans 17 amino acids. Germline V gene data show CDR1 as LNHDA and CDR2 as SQIVND (reference sequence). Original processing methods: It was from reference gene primer amplification that nucleated cell counts were estimated. Sequencing was performed with immunoSEQ multiplex PCR; in TCRdb, only in-frame clones are kept and a portion is missing. Clone size and V and J calls were adopted from that table, with D and trimming inferred from the DNA. Counted here are some 200,000 clones, around 81% occurring once; the ten biggest clones make up under 3%.

The chain recombines TRBV19 with TRBJ2-2, with TRBD2 matching over 14 bases. The sequenced sample consisted of peripheral blood. This sequence originates from a human donor with acute or convalescent COVID-19. The donor label of this sample is uncertain. CDR3 loop: CASSIRGLAGAFGELFF. Written as DNA, the CDR3 is TGTGCCAGTAGTATTCGGGGACTAGCGGGGGCCTTCGGGGAGCTGTTTTTT.